Sequencing of this T cell receptor beta chain was carried out in a study of CD8 T cells in ankylosing spondylitis. Study-wide points: Peripheral blood held disease-linked clones only at relatively low frequency, and these were CD8+. Reports of some motif variants in reactive arthritis synovial fluid and blood predate this one.

This clonotype occurred many times. Antigen specificity is unknown. TCRdb analysed the 5' RACE reads with MiXCR anew, one entry per CDR3 protein. Of under 150,000 distinct CDR3 sequences listed, around 9% are singletons. J was trimmed by 9 bases and V by 8 bases; bases with no gene match: 5. The CDR3 covers 14 residues. Sequencing was done on a sample of blood, either unsorted or a sorted T cell fraction (not recorded which). This receptor was obtained from a male donor with ankylosing spondylitis or in good health (not recorded which). The chain combines TRBV12-3 or TRBV12-4 with TRBJ1-6; the match to TRBD1 covers 12 bases. The CDR3 region has the DNA TGTGCCAGCGGGGGACAGGGGGCGTTTTCACCCCTCCACTTT. It codes for CASGGQGAFSPLHF.